These 22 T cell receptor beta chains were all obtained from the same sample, sequenced in a study of identical twins. Via MiXCR, TCRdb re-called the 5' RACE reads, giving one row per CDR3 protein. This table holds a few hundred thousand distinct CDR3 sequences, 5.5% to 7.5% found once. The sample also formed part of further work on T cells expressing NK-cell markers.

The sample comprised CD8+ T cells sorted from blood. These receptors originate from a woman under 30 in good health.

The gene calls are TRBV6-6 and TRBJ1-1; TRBD1 matches at 7 bases. V lost 8 bases to trimming and J lost 5 bases; unmatched junction nucleotides: 8. Germline assignment: CDR1 MNHNY and CDR2 SVGAGI (reference sequence). The CDR3 sequence is 13 residues long. The CDR3 sequence is CASSTGTVTEAFF. The CDR3 bases are TGTGCCAGCTCGACCGGGACAGTGACTGAAGCTTTCTTT.

The chain is built from TRBV15 and TRBJ2-7, with a possible D match to TRBD2 (6 bases). The CDR3 has 13 amino acids. Between the trimmed V and J ends, which lost 1 base and 4 bases, there was a span of 8 bases. From germline, CDR1 is LNHNV and CDR2 YYDKDF (reference sequence). CDR3 sequence: CATSRAGVYEQYF. The CDR3 DNA sequence: TGTGCCACCAGCAGAGCGGGGGTTTACGAGCAGTACTTC.

This clonotype was recorded a few times. The rearrangement joins TRBV3-1 to TRBJ2-1; no clear D. CDR1 is LGHDT and CDR2 is YNNKEL in the germline V gene (reference sequence). The ends were cut back, 0 bases at V and 3 bases at J, with 9 bases in the middle. The CDR3 runs to 15 residues. CDR3 DNA: TGTGCCAGCAGCCAAGATGGTCGGTACTACAATGAGCAGTTCTTC. Its translation is CASSQDGRYYNEQFF.

This clonotype has ten or more counts. The chain carries TRBV6-2 or TRBV6-3 and TRBJ2-1, with 12 bases aligning to TRBD2. Per the germline V gene, CDR1 is MNHEY and CDR2 is SVGEGT. This CDR3 is built from 17 residues. J gave up 2 bases and V 0 bases, and 2 bases lay outside the gene matches. CDR3 DNA: TGTGCCAGCAGTTACTCCAGGACTAGCGGGACCTACAATGAGCAGTTCTTC. Protein product: CASSYSRTSGTYNEQFF.

This clonotype occurred a few times. This rearrangement joins TRBV3-1 to TRBJ2-6, with D perhaps matching TRBD1 (6 bases). The germline gives CDR1 LGHDT, CDR2 YNNKEL (reference sequence). The CDR3 has 16 residues. V lost 4 bases and J lost 4, with 14 bases in between. The CDR3 sequence: CASSPTGEGGANVLTF. DNA of the CDR3: TGTGCCAGCAGCCCGACAGGCGAAGGGGGGGCCAACGTCCTGACTTTC.

This clonotype was recorded at least ten times. The genes are TRBV9 and TRBJ1-1, with 9 positions matching TRBD1. This CDR3 is built from 14 residues. J gave up 0 bases and V 7 bases, and 4 bases lay outside the gene matches. Per germline, CDR1 SGDLS and CDR2 YYNGEE. The CDR3 nucleotides read TGTGCCAGCGGGACAGGGTCCTTGAACACTGAAGCTTTCTTT. It encodes CASGTGSLNTEAFF. Supplemented by reference TRBV9 and TRBJ1-1, the full variable domain reads DSGVTQTPKHLITATGQRVTLRCSPRSGDLSVYWYQQSLDQGLQFLIQYYNGEERAKGNILERFSAQQFPDLHSELNLSSLELGDSALYFCASGTGSLNTEAFFGQGTRLTVV.

This clonotype showed up many times. The V call is TRBV7-9, the J call TRBJ2-1; the D gene is possibly TRBD2 (7 bases). The germline gives CDR1 SEHNR, CDR2 FQNEAQ (reference sequence). The CDR3 extends over 13 amino acids. The ends were cut back, 5 bases at V and 7 bases at J, with 12 bases in the middle. CDR3 sequence reads: CASSVGGPNEQFF. The CDR3 DNA sequence: TGTGCCAGCAGCGTGGGGGGGCCAAATGAGCAGTTCTTC.

The rearrangement joins TRBV7-3 to TRBJ2-3, with 9 bases matching TRBD1. Germline V lookup: CDR1 SGHTA, CDR2 FQGTGA. The CDR3 runs to 15 residues. J was trimmed by 5 bases and V by 5 bases; bases with no gene match: 8. CDR3 bases: TGTGCCAGCAGCCACACAGGGGGCACTGGAGATACGCAGTATTTT. Encoded protein: CASSHTGGTGDTQYF.

This clonotype was found a few times. The chain combines TRBV11-2 with TRBJ1-4; unclear D gene. This CDR3 has 11 amino acids. Germline V lookup: CDR1 SGHAT, CDR2 FQNNGV. The V end was cut by 5 bases, the J end by 11 bases, with 9 bases between. CDR3 coding DNA: TGTGCCAGCAGCCCCGGAAGTAAACTGTTTTTT. Protein sequence: CASSPGSKLFF. The variable domain in full, completed from reference TRBV11-2 and TRBJ1-4, reads EAGVAQSPRYKIIEKRQSVAFWCNPISGHATLYWYQQILGQGPKLLIQFQNNGVVDDSQLPKDRFSAERLKGVDSTLKIQPAKLEDSAVYLCASSPGSKLFFGSGTQLSVL.

This clonotype was seen repeatedly, ten times or more. V is TRBV11-2 and J is TRBJ1-1; D not certain. With 5 bases removed from V and 10 bases from J, the gap between germline ends came to 11 bases. Germline V gene sequence: CDR1 SGHAT, CDR2 FQNNGV. The CDR3 consists of 11 residues. CDR3 region: CASSAGGRAFF. Written as DNA, the CDR3 is TGTGCCAGCAGCGCGGGAGGCCGAGCTTTCTTT. The complete variable domain, with remaining parts taken from reference TRBV11-2 and TRBJ1-1, reads EAGVAQSPRYKIIEKRQSVAFWCNPISGHATLYWYQQILGQGPKLLIQFQNNGVVDDSQLPKDRFSAERLKGVDSTLKIQPAKLEDSAVYLCASSAGGRAFFGQGTRLTVV.

This rearrangement joins TRBV29-1 to TRBJ2-1, with D possibly being TRBD1 (6 bases). The V end lost 6 bases, the J end lost 12 bases, and 12 bases lay between the germline ends. Germline CDR1 and CDR2: SQVTM and ANQGSEA. The CDR3 totals 10 residues. Written as DNA, the CDR3 is TGCAGCGTAACAGGGACATCGCAGTTCTTC. Encoded protein: CSVTGTSQFF.

This clonotype was picked up a small number of times. The chain couples TRBV20-1 to TRBJ2-7; D gene unclear. Trimming cost V 4 bases and J 2 bases, with 9 bases left between them. There are 12 residues in the CDR3. Germline V gene sequence: CDR1 DFQATT, CDR2 SNEGSKA (reference sequence). The CDR3 nucleotides are TGCAGTGCTATAGGTCAGGCCTACGAGCAGTACTTC. Translation gives CSAIGQAYEQYF.

This clonotype has only a few counts. The chain employs TRBV10-3 and TRBJ1-4, with TRBD1 identical over 10 bases. There are 17 residues in the CDR3. The junction had 15 bases not matched to a gene; V was cut back by 11 bases and J by 3 bases. Germline values: CDR1 ENHRY, CDR2 SYGVKD. The CDR3 sequence is CARAPGQGHPANEKLFF. The CDR3, as DNA: TGTGCCCGAGCACCGGGACAGGGGCATCCGGCTAATGAAAAACTGTTTTTT.

This clonotype has a handful of counts. V is TRBV28 and J is TRBJ2-7; D is uncertain. This CDR3 contains 17 residues. From germline, CDR1 is MDHEN and CDR2 SYDVKM. V was pared by 6 bases and J by 2 bases, with 23 bases between. CDR3 loop: CASSPGMIQTRAYEQYF. Written as DNA, the CDR3 is TGTGCCAGCAGCCCCGGAATGATCCAGACCCGGGCCTACGAGCAGTACTTC.

This clonotype showed up just a few times. V gene TRBV29-1 combines with J gene TRBJ2-4; D call uncertain. The CDR3 totals 12 residues. Trimming pared 4 bases from V and 4 bases from J, leaving 8 bases between. The germline CDR1 and CDR2 sequences are SQVTM and ANQGSEA. DNA for the CDR3: TGCAGCGTTGGAGACGCTAAAAACATTCAGTACTTC. It is translated as CSVGDAKNIQYF. The full variable domain, completed using reference TRBV29-1 and TRBJ2-4, is SAVISQKPSRDICQRGTSLTIQCQVDSQVTMMFWYRQQPGQSLTLIATANQGSEATYESGFVIDKFPISRPNLTFSTLTVSNMSPEDSSIYLCSVGDAKNIQYFGAGTRLSVL.

This clonotype has ten or more counts. This chain uses TRBV10-1 with TRBJ2-1; 8 bases align to TRBD1. Germline assignment: CDR1 WNHNN and CDR2 SYGVQD (reference sequence). The V and J ends lost 2 bases and 4 bases, in that order; junction bases with no gene match: 10. The CDR3 is made up of 17 amino acids. The CDR3 protein is CASSERATGEMYNEQFF. The DNA of the CDR3 is TGCGCCAGCAGTGAGAGGGCGACAGGGGAGATGTACAATGAGCAGTTCTTC.

This clonotype was seen only a few times. The V call is TRBV7-6, the J call TRBJ2-3; D gene uncertain. Germline CDR1 SGHVS, CDR2 FNYEAQ. The ends were cut back, 4 bases at V and 3 bases at J, with 14 bases in the middle. The CDR3 consists of 15 residues. Written as DNA, the CDR3 is TGTGCCAGCAGCTCCTCCCCGTCTACTACAGATACGCAGTATTTT. Residues: CASSSSPSTTDTQYF.

This clonotype was counted a few times. The chain uses TRBV6-6 and TRBJ1-3; a weak D match, TRBD1 (6 bases). Germline CDR1 MNHNY, CDR2 SVGAGI (reference sequence). The CDR3 contains 13 residues. V was trimmed by 3 bases and J by 7 bases, leaving 10 bases between them. The CDR3 DNA sequence: TGTGCCAGCAGTTATGGACAGATGAACACCATATATTTT. It codes for CASSYGQMNTIYF.

This clonotype has just a few counts. The chain couples TRBV5-1 to TRBJ2-7; TRBD1 matches 7 bases. CDR3 length: 14 residues. Germline-derived CDR1 and CDR2 are SGHRS and YFSETQ. The trim removed 7 bases at V and 6 bases at J, leaving 13 bases unmatched. This CDR3 is CASQEYRGRSEQYF. CDR3 bases: TGCGCCAGCCAGGAATACAGGGGAAGAAGCGAGCAGTACTTC.

This clonotype was seen repeatedly, ten times or more. The chain links TRBV24-1 to TRBJ2-5; D tentatively fits TRBD1 or TRBD2 (5 bases each). Trimming cost V 3 bases and J 4 bases, with 11 bases left between them. The CDR3 has 14 amino acids. Germline V gene sequence: CDR1 KGHDR, CDR2 SFDVKD. CDR3 sequence: CATSDGRGGETQYF. In DNA, the CDR3 is TGTGCCACCAGTGATGGCCGGGGCGGAGAGACCCAGTACTTC.

This clonotype showed up many times. This chain uses TRBV6-1 with TRBJ1-5; D possibly corresponds to TRBD1 (6 bases). This CDR3 comprises 15 residues. CDR1 is MNHNS, CDR2 SASEGT, per germline. Trimming stripped 5 bases from V and 0 bases from J, with 11 bases between. CDR3 residues: CASSHGQFSNQPQHF. As DNA, the CDR3 is TGTGCCAGCAGTCATGGACAGTTTAGCAATCAGCCCCAGCATTTT.

The sample holds a few counts of this clonotype. The CDR3 protein is CASSLARAGANVLTF. The DNA for the CDR3 is TGTGCCAGCAGTTTGGCGCGGGCTGGGGCCAACGTCCTGACTTTC. The chain combines TRBV27 with TRBJ2-6; a weak D match, TRBD2 (5 bases). The V gene's germline CDR1 is MNHEY and CDR2 SMNVEV (reference sequence). Trimming pared 3 bases from V and 2 bases from J, leaving 8 bases between. The CDR3 spans 15 residues. Drawing the rest from reference TRBV27 and TRBJ2-6, the complete variable domain is EAQVTQNPRYLITVTGKKLTVTCSQNMNHEYMSWYRQDPGLGLRQIYYSMNVEVTDKGDVPEGYKVSRKEKRNFPLILESPSPNQTSLYFCASSLARAGANVLTFGAGSRLTVL.